This is a list of T cell receptor beta chains from one sample in a study of T cell repertoires in breast cancer. TCRdb fed the emulsion pairing reads into MiXCR, producing one record per CDR3 protein. The table includes 3,500 to 4,500 distinct CDR3 sequences, approximately 40% detected once. Material for sequencing was CD8+ T cells. These receptors were taken from a pool of human donors with breast cancer or a healthy control (not recorded which). Each CDR3 is given with its conserved first and last residue. A D gene is named only where the DNA matches it firmly. For some rows the clone size is stated as once, few or many, or as a class when expanded; others skip it.

- TRBJ2-7 medium-sized TRBV23-1 TGCGCCAGCAGCCGCCTCAAGGCATCCTCCTACGAGCAGTACTTC CASSRLKASSYEQYF
TRBD2 TRBJ2-2 many TRBV15 TGTGCCACCAGCGGCTCGGGAGGGCCTACCGGGGAGCTGTTTTTT CATSGSGGPTGELFF
- TRBJ1-5 few TRBV15 TGTGCCACCAGCAGAGGAGGACAAGACAATCAGCCCCAGCATTTT CATSRGGQDNQPQHF
TRBD1 TRBJ2-4 - TRBV25-1 TGTGCCAGCAGTGACAGGGGGCCATTAGAGAACATTCAGTACTTC CASSDRGPLENIQYF
- TRBJ2-7 few TRBV7-2 TGTGCCAGCAGCTTAAAGGCGGCGGGGACACTGTTCTCCTACGAGCAGTACTTC CASSLKAAGTLFSYEQYF
- TRBJ2-7 - TRBV20-1 TGCAGTGCTAGATGGGCAGGTGGCTCCTACGAGCAGTACTTC CSARWAGGSYEQYF
- TRBJ1-2 medium-sized TRBV6-5 TGTGCCAGCAGTTACTCGGGGCAAGCTAACTATGGCTACACCTTC CASSYSGQANYGYTF
- TRBJ2-7 - TRBV11-2 TGTGCCAGCAGCTTAGAGAGGGCTAGGTACCACGAGCAGTACTTC CASSLERARYHEQYF
- TRBJ2-2 few TRBV15 TGTGCCACCAGCAGACAGACTAGTAATGGGGAGCTGTTTTTT CATSRQTSNGELFF
TRBD1 TRBJ1-2 - TRBV19 TGTGCCAGTAGTCAGGATAACAGGGGCTATGGCTACACCTTC CASSQDNRGYGYTF
- TRBJ2-1 many TRBV24-1 TGTGCCACCCTATCAAGGTACAATGAGCAGTTCTTC CATLSRYNEQFF
TRBD1 TRBJ2-3 many TRBV28 TGTGCCAGCAACGGACAGGCAGATACGCAGTATTTT CASNGQADTQYF
TRBD1 TRBJ1-2 medium-sized TRBV27 TGTGCCAGCAGTTTAAAGGGACAGGGGGCCCAGAATGGCTACACCTTC CASSLKGQGAQNGYTF
TRBD2 TRBJ2-3 - TRBV6-1 TGTGCCTCTAAAGCGGGGGGAATCACAGATACGCAGTATTTT CASKAGGITDTQYF
TRBD2 TRBJ2-1 - TRBV7-2 TGTGCCAGCAGCGGGGCGGGACTAGCGGGAGGTGGGGCCGACAATGAGCAGTGCTTC CASSGAGLAGGGADNEQCF
- TRBJ1-5 large TRBV28 TGTGCCAGCAGGGAAATCGCAGGGAGGCAGCCCCAGCATTTT CASREIAGRQPQHF
- TRBJ2-7 many TRBV2 TGTGCCAGCGGGCCAAAGCCCACTCCTAGCTACGAGCAGTACTTC CASGPKPTPSYEQYF
- TRBJ1-1 - TRBV4-3 TGCGCCAGCAGCCAAGGTGTGGGTATGAACACTGAAGCTTTCTTT CASSQGVGMNTEAFF
- TRBJ1-3 large TRBV27 TGTGCCAGCAGTTTGAAAGGCAACTCTGGAAACACCATATATTTT CASSLKGNSGNTIYF
- TRBJ2-2 - TRBV18 TGTGCCGGCTCACCTCCGGCTAGCGACACCGGGGAGCTATTTTTT CAGSPPASDTGELFF
TRBD1 TRBJ2-7 few TRBV13 TGTGCCAGCAGCTGGCCGGGACAGGGGGCGGGGGAGCAGTACTTC CASSWPGQGAGEQYF
TRBD1 TRBJ1-4 few TRBV4-1 TGCGCCAGCAGCCAAGCGACAGGGTCGCATGAAAAACTGTTTTTT CASSQATGSHEKLFF